This is a list of T cell receptor beta chains from one sample in a study of T cells in Graves' hyperthyroidism and ophthalmopathy. TCRdb called the multiplex PCR reads again in MiXCR, with one record for every CDR3 protein. The repertoire holds some 350,000 distinct CDR3 sequences, with around 15% as singletons. Sequenced sample: blood. All receptors derive from a woman aged 60 to 75 with Graves' ophthalmopathy. CDR3s include the opening cysteine and the closing phenylalanine or tryptophan. A D gene is named only where the DNA matches it firmly. Some rows have no size entry. The others give once, few or many, or a class for an expanded clone.

d_gene: NA; j_gene: TRBJ2-3; v_gene: TRBV7-9; abundance: many; CDR3nt: TGTGCCAGCAGCCTTAGGCCAGATACGCAGTATTTT; CDR3aa: CASSLRPDTQYF
d_gene: NA; j_gene: TRBJ1-5; v_gene: TRBV2; abundance: many; CDR3nt: TGTGCCAGCCGCTGGAGGGATAATCAGCCCCAGCATTTT; CDR3aa: CASRWRDNQPQHF
d_gene: TRBD2; j_gene: TRBJ2-7; v_gene: TRBV29-1; abundance: NA; CDR3nt: TGCAGCGTGGAGACTAGCGGGAGACACGAGCAGTACTTC; CDR3aa: CSVETSGRHEQYF
d_gene: TRBD1; j_gene: TRBJ2-5; v_gene: TRBV7-8; abundance: many; CDR3nt: TGTGCCAGCAGCCGGAACCGGGACAGACAAGAGACCCAGTACTTC; CDR3aa: CASSRNRDRQETQYF
d_gene: NA; j_gene: TRBJ1-5; v_gene: TRBV20-1; abundance: many; CDR3nt: TGCAGTGCTAGCCCCGTAGATTATAGCAATCAGCCCCAGCATTTT; CDR3aa: CSASPVDYSNQPQHF
d_gene: NA; j_gene: TRBJ2-1; v_gene: TRBV7-3; abundance: many; CDR3nt: TGTGCCAGCAGCTTAAACGGGGCCCTCTCCTACAATGAGCAGTTCTTC; CDR3aa: CASSLNGALSYNEQFF
d_gene: TRBD1; j_gene: TRBJ1-4; v_gene: TRBV19; abundance: NA; CDR3nt: TGTGCCAGTAGTTTCACAGGGGGGAGAAGCGAAAAACTGTTTTTT; CDR3aa: CASSFTGGRSEKLFF
d_gene: TRBD1; j_gene: TRBJ2-5; v_gene: TRBV6-1; abundance: NA; CDR3nt: TGTGCCAGCAGACAACGGACAGGGCAAGAGACCCAGTACTTC; CDR3aa: CASRQRTGQETQYF
d_gene: TRBD2; j_gene: TRBJ2-2; v_gene: TRBV12-3/TRBV12-4; abundance: NA; CDR3nt: TGTGCCAGCAGTCCCGAAATGACTAGCGGGAACACCGGGGAGCTGTTTTTT; CDR3aa: CASSPEMTSGNTGELFF
d_gene: NA; j_gene: TRBJ1-1; v_gene: TRBV3-1; abundance: many; CDR3nt: TGTGCCAGCAGCCAGCGAGGACGACATAGGGGTGAAGCTTTCTTT; CDR3aa: CASSQRGRHRGEAFF
d_gene: NA; j_gene: TRBJ1-1; v_gene: TRBV6-1; abundance: many; CDR3nt: TGTGCCAGCAGTGAACACGGACGGGCCACTGAAGCTTTCTTT; CDR3aa: CASSEHGRATEAFF
d_gene: NA; j_gene: TRBJ2-1; v_gene: TRBV5-1; abundance: NA; CDR3nt: TGCGCCAGCAGCTTGTCAGACTACAATGAGCAGTTCTTC; CDR3aa: CASSLSDYNEQFF
d_gene: NA; j_gene: TRBJ2-5; v_gene: TRBV5-8; abundance: few; CDR3nt: TGTGCCAGCAGTTGGGGGCGGTGGGGCCAAGAGACCCAGTACTTC; CDR3aa: CASSWGRWGQETQYF
d_gene: NA; j_gene: TRBJ2-5; v_gene: TRBV24-1; abundance: many; CDR3nt: TGTGCCACCAGTGATGCCAGGGGTGCCAAGGAGACCCAGTACTTC; CDR3aa: CATSDARGAKETQYF
d_gene: TRBD2; j_gene: TRBJ2-5; v_gene: TRBV24-1; abundance: few; CDR3nt: TGTGCCACCGGAGAGGGAGGGAGAGAGACCCAGTACTTC; CDR3aa: CATGEGGRETQYF
d_gene: TRBD2; j_gene: TRBJ2-1; v_gene: TRBV20-1; abundance: many; CDR3nt: TGCAGTGCTAGGGGACTAGCCTCCGGCAATGAGCAGTTCTTC; CDR3aa: CSARGLASGNEQFF
d_gene: NA; j_gene: TRBJ2-1; v_gene: TRBV20-1; abundance: few; CDR3nt: TGCAGTGCTACGTCGAGGGGGTTAAGTGAGCAGTTCTTC; CDR3aa: CSATSRGLSEQFF
d_gene: NA; j_gene: TRBJ1-3; v_gene: TRBV6-5; abundance: many; CDR3nt: TGTGCCAGCAGTTACTCAGGCGGGGACTCTGGAAACACCATATATTTT; CDR3aa: CASSYSGGDSGNTIYF
d_gene: TRBD2; j_gene: TRBJ2-5; v_gene: TRBV7-8; abundance: NA; CDR3nt: TGTGCCAGCAGCTTGGGACTAGCGGGATTAGAGACCCAGTACTTC; CDR3aa: CASSLGLAGLETQYF
d_gene: TRBD1; j_gene: TRBJ2-7; v_gene: TRBV5-6; abundance: NA; CDR3nt: TGTGCCAGCAGCTTGAGATTCCGGGACAGTACCTACGAGCAGTACTTC; CDR3aa: CASSLRFRDSTYEQYF
d_gene: NA; j_gene: TRBJ2-6; v_gene: TRBV6-5; abundance: many; CDR3nt: TGTGCCAGCAGTTACGGGCACTCTGGGGCCAACGTCCTGACTTTC; CDR3aa: CASSYGHSGANVLTF
d_gene: TRBD1; j_gene: TRBJ1-5; v_gene: TRBV3-1; abundance: few; CDR3nt: TGTGCCGGCAGCCAACAGGGGAGCAATCAGCCCCAGCATTTT; CDR3aa: CAGSQQGSNQPQHF
d_gene: NA; j_gene: TRBJ2-1; v_gene: TRBV29-1; abundance: few; CDR3nt: TGCAGCGTGATGGGCGGGGACCTCAATGAGCAGTTCTTC; CDR3aa: CSVMGGDLNEQFF
d_gene: NA; j_gene: TRBJ2-5; v_gene: TRBV30; abundance: many; CDR3nt: TGTGCCTGGAGTGAGGAGACCCAGTACTTC; CDR3aa: CAWSEETQYF
d_gene: NA; j_gene: TRBJ1-1; v_gene: TRBV20-1; abundance: NA; CDR3nt: TGCAGTGCCGCCGGGGGGGGCCCGAACACTGAAGCTTTCTTT; CDR3aa: CSAAGGGPNTEAFF
d_gene: TRBD2; j_gene: TRBJ2-1; v_gene: TRBV29-1; abundance: NA; CDR3nt: TGCAGCGTTGGACGGCCTAGACTAGCGAGCAATGAGCAGTTCTTC; CDR3aa: CSVGRPRLASNEQFF